This passage covers 31 T cell receptor beta chains from one sample sequenced in a study of graft-versus-host responses after intestinal transplantation. The assay was immunoSEQ multiplex PCR, and TCRdb's table has in-frame clones only and misses some. Of roughly 5,000 clones listed, around three quarters are singletons. The specimen was PBMCs, collected 300 to 340 days after intestinal transplant. The source is a human patient who received an intestinal transplant, so some T cells may come from the graft donor.

The chain carries TRBV5-1 and TRBJ1-1; the D gene is possibly TRBD1 (5 bases). Between the trimmed V and J ends, which lost 0 bases and 1 base, there was a span of 7 bases. This CDR3 contains 14 residues. The germline CDR1 and CDR2 sequences are SGHRS and YFSETQ. CDR3 amino acids: CASSLDRPNTEAFF. DNA of the CDR3: TGCGCCAGCAGCTTGGACAGGCCGAACACTGAAGCTTTCTTT.

The chain couples TRBV7-2 to TRBJ2-3, with TRBD2 identical over 8 bases. The germline gives CDR1 SGHTA, CDR2 FQGNSA. The CDR3 loop spans 13 amino acids. V dropped 4 bases and J dropped 8; count of bases not matched to a gene: 5. The CDR3 loop is CASSSYGGGTQYF. For the CDR3, the DNA is TGTGCCAGCAGCTCCTACGGGGGGGGTACGCAGTATTTT. Together with reference TRBV7-2 and TRBJ2-3, the CDR3 gives the full variable domain: GAGVSQSPSNKVTEKGKDVELRCDPISGHTALYWYRQSLGQGLEFLIYFQGNSAPDKSGLPSDRFSAERTGGSVSTLTIQRTQQEDSAVYLCASSSYGGGTQYFGPGTRLTVL.

The chain uses TRBV4-3 and TRBJ1-6; D is unclear. Trimming removed 1 base at V and 0 bases at J, with 10 bases between. Germline V CDR1 and CDR2: LGHNA, YSLEER. The CDR3 contains 17 residues. The CDR3 nucleotides read TGCGCCAGCAGCCAAGCTGCGGCAGGCTCCTATAATTCACCCCTCCACTTT. This codes for CASSQAAAGSYNSPLHF.

The sample holds a few counts of this clone. The chain links TRBV6-4 to TRBJ2-3; 8 bases align to TRBD2. Germline CDR1 MRHNA, CDR2 SNTAGT. The V gene end was trimmed by 3 bases and the J gene end by 1 base; junction bases not matched to a gene: 0. The CDR3 loop spans 14 amino acids. CDR3 sequence: CASSERGGTDTQYF. The CDR3 nucleotides are TGTGCCAGCAGTGAGCGGGGGGGCACAGATACGCAGTATTTT.

The gene calls are TRBV12-1 and TRBJ1-4; TRBD1, the table's D call, was not compared with the DNA. TRBV12-1 is a pseudogene locus. The CDR3 consists of 15 residues. The CDR3 DNA sequence: TGTGCCGGCAGCTTTGCGCCGCAGGGGCATGAAAAACTGTTTTTT. It yields the protein CAGSFAPQGHEKLFF.

The chain links TRBV4-3 to TRBJ2-1; possibly TRBD1 or TRBD2 for D (5 bases each). Germline assignment: CDR1 LGHNA and CDR2 YSLEER. The CDR3 is 16 amino acids. V was pared by 0 bases and J by 0 bases, with 9 bases between. CDR3 nucleotides: TGCGCCAGCAGCCAAGAGGGAGACAGCTCCTACAATGAGCAGTTCTTC. The encoded protein is CASSQEGDSSYNEQFF.

This chain connects TRBV19 to TRBJ1-5, with D perhaps matching TRBD1 (6 bases). The V gene's germline CDR1 is LNHDA and CDR2 SQIVND (reference sequence). Trimming left V 0 bases short and J 0 bases short, with 15 bases between. This CDR3 contains 18 residues. The CDR3 reads CASSIDWTDTYSNQPQHF. For the CDR3, the DNA is TGTGCCAGTAGTATAGATTGGACAGATACTTATAGCAATCAGCCCCAGCATTTT.

This chain uses TRBV5-8 with TRBJ2-5, with 9 bases identical to TRBD2. Germline CDR1 is SGHTS and CDR2 is YDEGEE. The CDR3 contains 18 residues. The junction had 15 bases not matched to a gene; V was cut back by 0 bases and J by 6 bases. This CDR3 reads CASSLVTSAGGHEKTQYF. As DNA, the CDR3 is TGTGCCAGCAGCTTGGTAACGTCAGCGGGGGGTCACGAAAAGACCCAGTACTTC. The whole variable domain, remainder taken from reference TRBV5-8 and TRBJ2-5, is EAGVTQSPTHLIKTRGQQATLRCSPISGHTSVYWYQQALGLGLQFLLWYDEGEERNRGNFPPRFSGRQFPNYSSELNVNALELEDSALYLCASSLVTSAGGHEKTQYFGPGTRLLVL.

This clone was seen only a few times. The V gene is TRBV7-2, the J gene TRBJ1-3, with 9 positions matching TRBD1. Germline V gene lookup returns CDR1 SGHTA and CDR2 FQGNSA. The CDR3 covers 18 residues. The J segment lost 3 bases and the V segment lost 5 bases, leaving 14 bases of the junction unmatched. The chain's CDR3 is CASSLDVQDRGGGNTIYF. The DNA of the CDR3 is TGTGCCAGCAGCCTAGACGTCCAGGACAGGGGTGGTGGAAACACCATATATTTT.

This clone showed up just once. The genes are TRBV19 and TRBJ1-2, with a tentative D call TRBD1 (5 bases). V lost 3 bases, J lost 2 bases, and 16 bases lay in between. CDR1 is LNHDA, CDR2 SQIVND, per germline (reference sequence). The CDR3 sequence is 16 residues long. The CDR3 reads CASSMPWGRANYGYTF. CDR3 nucleotide sequence: TGTGCCAGTAGTATGCCCTGGGGCAGGGCCAACTATGGCTACACCTTC.

This chain links TRBV7-6 with TRBJ2-5; D possibly matches TRBD1 or TRBD2 (5 bases each). This CDR3 is 11 amino acids long. Germline lookup yields CDR1 SGHVS and CDR2 FNYEAQ. Trimming shortened V by 5 bases and J by 7 bases, and 8 bases separated the two germline ends. The CDR3 is CASSRDGTQYF. The CDR3 DNA is TGTGCCAGCAGCCGGGACGGGACCCAGTACTTC.

This clone appeared a single time. DNA of the CDR3: TGTGCCAGCAGTCTGCATGACGGGGGGGAGTACGAGCAGTACTTC. Its translation is CASSLHDGGEYEQYF. V is TRBV9 and J is TRBJ2-7, with TRBD2 matching 8 bases. The CDR3 length is 15 residues. Germline CDR1 is SGDLS and CDR2 is YYNGEE. After removal of 5 bases from V and 4 bases from J, the junction contained 11 bases not matched to a gene.

Sample share makes this clone large. V gene TRBV7-9 combines with J gene TRBJ2-1; the D gene is possibly TRBD2 (6 bases). CDR1 is SEHNR, CDR2 FQNEAQ, per germline (reference sequence). Between the trimmed V and J ends, which lost 7 bases and 0 bases, there was a span of 16 bases. This CDR3 has 16 amino acids. Here the CDR3 reads CASTPPGDHSYNEQFF. Here the CDR3 DNA reads TGTGCCAGCACCCCCCCGGGGGACCACTCCTACAATGAGCAGTTCTTC.

J is TRBJ2-3 and V is TRBV4-3; no definite D call. CDR1 and CDR2 from the germline V gene are LGHNA and YSLEER. Between the trimmed V and J ends, which lost 0 bases and 1 base, there was a span of 11 bases. This CDR3 is built from 16 residues. The CDR3: CASSQELGFRTDTQYF. The CDR3, as DNA: TGCGCCAGCAGCCAAGAGTTGGGTTTCCGCACAGATACGCAGTATTTT.

This sequence joins TRBV5-6 and TRBJ2-1; D unresolved. There are 14 residues in the CDR3. CDR1 is SGHDT, CDR2 YYEEEE, per germline. The ends were cut back, 0 bases at V and 8 bases at J, with 12 bases in the middle. Here the CDR3 DNA reads TGTGCCAGCAGCTTGGTATCGAGCGTGCATGAGCAGTTCTTC. It encodes CASSLVSSVHEQFF.

V usage is TRBV30 and J usage is TRBJ2-1; D uncertain. Trimming left V 4 bases short and J 9 bases short, with 13 bases between. Germline V gene lookup returns CDR1 GTSNPN and CDR2 SVGIG (reference sequence). The CDR3 totals 12 residues. The DNA of the CDR3 is TGTGCCTGGATCTCGGGCGGTGGTGAGCAGTTCTTC. Amino acids: CAWISGGGEQFF.

The chain has TRBV5-6 and TRBJ1-4; the D is unclear. V lost 0 bases to trimming and J lost 8 bases, with 14 bases between them. CDR3 size: 15 residues. CDR1 SGHDT and CDR2 YYEEEE come from the germline V gene. CDR3 DNA sequence: TGTGCCAGCAGCTTGGGTACAGACCTCTGGGAAAAACTGTTTTTT. This sequence encodes CASSLGTDLWEKLFF.

This rearrangement joins TRBV30 to TRBJ2-2; no reliable D call. The length of the CDR3 is 15 residues. The V gene lost 3 bases and the J gene lost 2 bases, with 13 bases spanning the gap. Germline-derived CDR1 and CDR2 are GTSNPN and SVGIG (reference sequence). In DNA form, the CDR3 reads TGTGCCTGGAGGGAAAATGGGCGAAACACCGGGGAGCTGTTTTTT. Its protein product is CAWRENGRNTGELFF. The full variable domain, rest sourced from reference TRBV30 and TRBJ2-2, is SQTIHQWPATLVQPVGSPLSLECTVEGTSNPNLYWYRQAAGRGLQLLFYSVGIGQISSEVPQNLSASRPQDRQFILSSKKLLLSDSGFYLCAWRENGRNTGELFFGEGSRLTVL.

This sequence joins TRBV21-1 and TRBJ1-6. TRBV21-1 is a pseudogene segment. This CDR3 spans 17 amino acids. In nucleotides, the CDR3 is TGTGCCAGCAGCAAAGGGTGCAGTCCCCTGATGGGTAGGGCCCTCCACTTT. Its protein is CASSKGCSPLMGRALHF.

The chain recombines TRBV18 with TRBJ1-1; D possibly corresponds to TRBD1 (5 bases). Trimming left V 1 base short and J 4 bases short, with 16 bases between. The CDR3 loop spans 16 amino acids. Germline CDR1 and CDR2: KGHSH and LQKENI. CDR3 sequence: CASSPLTEGTSTEAFF. CDR3 DNA: TGTGCCAGCTCACCACTGACAGAGGGTACCAGCACTGAAGCTTTCTTT.

The chain uses TRBV19 and TRBJ2-3; the match to TRBD2 covers 8 bases. J was trimmed by 0 bases and V by 1 base; bases with no gene match: 6. CDR1 and CDR2 from the germline V gene are LNHDA and SQIVND (reference sequence). The CDR3 has 17 residues. The CDR3 reads CASSIVRGGTSTDTQYF. The CDR3 DNA reads TGTGCCAGTAGTATAGTTCGCGGGGGGACTAGCACAGATACGCAGTATTTT.

The chain has TRBV9 and TRBJ2-2; tentative D call: TRBD2 (6 bases). V lost 0 bases and J lost 0, with 9 bases in between. The germline V gene has CDR1 SGDLS and CDR2 YYNGEE. The CDR3 spans 16 residues. The CDR3 DNA reads TGTGCCAGCAGCGTAGTGGAGGGATCGAACACCGGGGAGCTGTTTTTT. This encodes CASSVVEGSNTGELFF. The whole variable domain, filled in from reference TRBV9 and TRBJ2-2, reads DSGVTQTPKHLITATGQRVTLRCSPRSGDLSVYWYQQSLDQGLQFLIQYYNGEERAKGNILERFSAQQFPDLHSELNLSSLELGDSALYFCASSVVEGSNTGELFFGEGSRLTVL.

Of note for this clone: One end of the junction varies from germline; a read error may be responsible. The V and J genes are TRBV7-8 and TRBJ2-5; 9 nucleotides align to TRBD2. Germline CDR1 reads SGHVS; CDR2 reads FQNEAQ. This CDR3 has 15 residues. Written as DNA, the CDR3 is TGTGCCAGCAGCTTAGCACAGCGGGGGGAAGAGATCCAGTACTTC. Translated, it gives CASSLAQRGEEIQYF.

This clone was counted between two and nine times. Other DNA sequences from this sample encode an identical CDR3 as well. V and J are TRBV6-6 and TRBJ2-2; 10 bases match TRBD2. Trimming removed 5 bases from V and 5 bases from J; junction bases left unmatched: 8. The CDR3 is 16 amino acids. CDR1 is MNHNY and CDR2 is SVGAGI in the germline V gene (reference sequence). CDR3 residues: CASSRRSGGVTGELFF. For the CDR3, the DNA is TGTGCCAGCAGTCGAAGGAGCGGGGGGGTTACCGGGGAGCTGTTTTTT.

This clone was found a few times. The rearrangement links TRBV19 to TRBJ2-7; D not resolved. The ends were cut back, 4 bases at V and 2 bases at J, with 3 bases in the middle. This CDR3 region has 11 residues. Germline assignment: CDR1 LNHDA and CDR2 SQIVND (reference sequence). This chain's CDR3 is CASSSAYEQYF. The CDR3 DNA sequence: TGTGCCAGTAGTAGCGCCTACGAGCAGTACTTC.

The sample holds a few counts of this clone. The V gene is TRBV6-6, the J gene TRBJ1-5, with D tentatively TRBD1 (5 bases). This CDR3 comprises 10 residues. Germline V gene lookup returns CDR1 MNHNY and CDR2 SVGAGI (reference sequence). Trimming stripped 11 bases from V and 5 bases from J, with 7 bases between. This chain's CDR3 is CAAGDQPQHF. The CDR3 bases are TGTGCCGCGGGGGATCAGCCCCAGCATTTT.

This chain connects TRBV11-1 to TRBJ2-3, with TRBD1 identical over 8 bases. Germline V gene data show CDR1 as SGHAT and CDR2 as FQDESV (reference sequence). This CDR3 is 17 amino acids long. The V segment lost 5 bases and the J segment 0 bases; nucleotides outside the gene matches: 10. Here the CDR3 DNA reads TGTGCCAGCAGCGCGTACCAGGGGGCGCGGAGCACAGATACGCAGTATTTT. Its protein product is CASSAYQGARSTDTQYF.

The sample holds a few counts of this clone. J is TRBJ2-1 and V is TRBV7-8, with 10 bases matching TRBD2. The germline V gene encodes CDR1 SGHVS and CDR2 FQNEAQ. This CDR3 contains 18 residues. V lost 3 bases to trimming and J lost 9 bases; unmatched junction nucleotides: 17. The DNA for the CDR3 is TGTGCCAGCAGCTTTTCAGCGGGGGGGCCAGGAGCAGGAGGTGAGCAGTTCTTC. It specifies CASSFSAGGPGAGGEQFF.

This rearrangement joins TRBV4-3 to TRBJ1-2, with 10 bases aligning to TRBD1. Germline trimming cut 1 base from V and 4 bases from J; bases unmatched to any gene: 3. In germline, CDR1 is LGHNA, CDR2 YSLEER. CDR3 size: 15 residues. The CDR3 DNA is TGCGCCAGCAGCCAAGGGACAGGGGGTGTCTATGGCTACACCTTC. Amino acid sequence: CASSQGTGGVYGYTF.

The chain has TRBV2 and TRBJ1-1; the D is unclear. CDR1 is SNHLY and CDR2 is FYNNEI in the germline V gene. V shed 6 bases and J shed 7 bases, with 24 bases lying between them. The CDR3 has 16 residues. As DNA, the CDR3 is TGTGCCAGCAGACTTGGCGTACTCCCCTTCCAGATTGAAGCTTTCTTT. It specifies CASRLGVLPFQIEAFF.

The chain carries TRBV4-3 and TRBJ2-1; 8 bases fit TRBD2. Losses at the gene ends were 3 bases for V and 6 bases for J; bases not matched to a gene: 4. This CDR3 is built from 14 residues. From germline, CDR1 is LGHNA and CDR2 YSLEER. CDR3 sequence: CASSQGLGINEQFF. The CDR3 coding sequence is TGCGCCAGCAGCCAGGGACTAGGGATCAATGAGCAGTTCTTC.